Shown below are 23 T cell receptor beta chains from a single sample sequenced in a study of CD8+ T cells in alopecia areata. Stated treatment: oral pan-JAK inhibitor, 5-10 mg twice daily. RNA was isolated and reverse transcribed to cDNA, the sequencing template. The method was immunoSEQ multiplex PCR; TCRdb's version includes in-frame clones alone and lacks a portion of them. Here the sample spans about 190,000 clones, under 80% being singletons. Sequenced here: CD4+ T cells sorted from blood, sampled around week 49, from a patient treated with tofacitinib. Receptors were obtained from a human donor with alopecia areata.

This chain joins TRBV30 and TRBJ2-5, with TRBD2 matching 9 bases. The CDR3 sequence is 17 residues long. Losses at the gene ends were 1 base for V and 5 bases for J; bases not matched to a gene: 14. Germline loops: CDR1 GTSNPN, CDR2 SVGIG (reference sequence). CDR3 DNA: TGTGCCTGGAGTGGATGGACTAGCGACACGGCGGAGGAGACCCAGTACTTC. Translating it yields CAWSGWTSDTAEETQYF.

CDR3 nucleotide sequence: TGTGCCAGCAGCTTGCCGGCCTCCGGTGGCTACACCTTC. Its translation is CASSLPASGGYTF. The V gene is TRBV5-6, the J gene TRBJ1-2; D is ambiguous. This CDR3 contains 13 residues. Trimming removed 1 base from V and 7 bases from J, with 11 bases in between. Per the germline V gene, CDR1 is SGHDT and CDR2 is YYEEEE.

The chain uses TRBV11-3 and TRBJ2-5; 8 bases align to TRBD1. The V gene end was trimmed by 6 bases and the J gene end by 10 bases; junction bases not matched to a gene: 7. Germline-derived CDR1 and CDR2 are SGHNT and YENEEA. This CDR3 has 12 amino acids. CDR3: CASSYRQGRQYF. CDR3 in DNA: TGTGCCAGCAGTTATAGACAGGGGCGCCAGTACTTC.

CDR3: CASSVAGAGEQFF. The CDR3 bases are TGTGCCAGCAGCGTCGCAGGGGCGGGTGAGCAGTTCTTC. The chain couples TRBV7-2 to TRBJ2-1, with D tentatively TRBD1 (6 bases). The germline V and J ends were trimmed by 5 bases and 9 bases, with 14 bases remaining between them. The CDR3 covers 13 residues. The germline V gene encodes CDR1 SGHTA and CDR2 FQGNSA.

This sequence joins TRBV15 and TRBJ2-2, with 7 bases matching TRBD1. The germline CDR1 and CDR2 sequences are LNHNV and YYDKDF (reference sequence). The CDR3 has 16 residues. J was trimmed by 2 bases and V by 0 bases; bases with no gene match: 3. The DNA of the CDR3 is TGTGCCACCAGCAGAGAGGGACAGTTAAACACCGGGGAGCTGTTTTTT. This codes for CATSREGQLNTGELFF.

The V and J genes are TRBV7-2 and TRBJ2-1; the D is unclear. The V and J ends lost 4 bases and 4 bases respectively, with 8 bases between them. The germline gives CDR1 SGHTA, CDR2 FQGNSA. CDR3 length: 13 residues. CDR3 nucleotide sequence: TGTGCCAGCAGCTCACGAGTTTACAATGAGCAGTTCTTC. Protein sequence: CASSSRVYNEQFF.

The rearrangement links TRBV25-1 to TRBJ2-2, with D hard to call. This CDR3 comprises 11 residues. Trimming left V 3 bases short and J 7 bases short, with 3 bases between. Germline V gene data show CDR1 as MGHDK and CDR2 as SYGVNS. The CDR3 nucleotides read TGTGCCAGCAGTGATTTCGGGGAGCTGTTTTTT. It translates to CASSDFGELFF.

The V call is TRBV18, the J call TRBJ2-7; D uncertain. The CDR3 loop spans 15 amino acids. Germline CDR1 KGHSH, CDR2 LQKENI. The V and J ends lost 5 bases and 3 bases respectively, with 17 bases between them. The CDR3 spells CASSEVRAEGYEQYF. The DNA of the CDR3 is TGTGCCAGCTCAGAGGTCCGGGCCGAAGGCTACGAGCAGTACTTC. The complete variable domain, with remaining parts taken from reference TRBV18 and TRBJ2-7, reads NAGVMQNPRHLVRRRGQEARLRCSPMKGHSHVYWYRQLPEEGLKFMVYLQKENIIDESGMPKERFSAEFPKEGPSILRIQQVVRGDSAAYFCASSEVRAEGYEQYFGPGTRLTVT.

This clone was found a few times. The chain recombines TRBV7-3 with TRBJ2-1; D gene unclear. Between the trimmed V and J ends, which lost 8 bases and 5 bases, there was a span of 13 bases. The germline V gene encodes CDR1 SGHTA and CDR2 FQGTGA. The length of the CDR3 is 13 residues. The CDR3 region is CASGSGVNNEQFF. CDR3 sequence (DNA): TGTGCCAGCGGGTCTGGGGTCAACAATGAGCAGTTCTTC.

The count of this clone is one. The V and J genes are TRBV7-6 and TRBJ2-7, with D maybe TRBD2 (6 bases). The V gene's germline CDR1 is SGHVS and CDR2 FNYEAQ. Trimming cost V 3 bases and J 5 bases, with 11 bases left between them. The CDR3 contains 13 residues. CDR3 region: CASSLNPGDEQYF. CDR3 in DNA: TGTGCCAGCAGCTTGAATCCGGGGGACGAGCAGTACTTC.

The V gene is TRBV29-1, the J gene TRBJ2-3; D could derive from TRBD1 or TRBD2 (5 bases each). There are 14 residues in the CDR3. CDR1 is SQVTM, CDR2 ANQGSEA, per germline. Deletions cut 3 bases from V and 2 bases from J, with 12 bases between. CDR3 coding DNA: TGCAGCGTTGACGGGGACGCGATCACAGATACGCAGTATTTT. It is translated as CSVDGDAITDTQYF.

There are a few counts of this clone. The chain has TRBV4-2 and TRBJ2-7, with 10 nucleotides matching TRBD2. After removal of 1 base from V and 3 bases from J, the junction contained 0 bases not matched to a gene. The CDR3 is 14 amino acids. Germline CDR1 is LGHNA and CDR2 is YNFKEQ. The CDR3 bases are TGTGCCAGCAGCCAAGCTAGCGGGAGCTACGAGCAGTACTTC. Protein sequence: CASSQASGSYEQYF.

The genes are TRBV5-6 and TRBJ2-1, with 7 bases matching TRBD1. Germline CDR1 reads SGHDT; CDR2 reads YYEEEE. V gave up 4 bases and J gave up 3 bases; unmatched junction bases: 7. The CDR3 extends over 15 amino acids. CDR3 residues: CASSPGTELYNEQFF. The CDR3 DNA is TGTGCCAGCAGCCCCGGGACAGAGCTCTACAATGAGCAGTTCTTC.

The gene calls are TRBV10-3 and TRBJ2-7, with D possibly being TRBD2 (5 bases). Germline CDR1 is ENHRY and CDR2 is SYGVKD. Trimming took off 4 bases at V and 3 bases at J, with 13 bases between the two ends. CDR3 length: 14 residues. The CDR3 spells CAISARGGGYEQYF. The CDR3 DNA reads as TGTGCCATCAGTGCTCGAGGCGGAGGCTACGAGCAGTACTTC.

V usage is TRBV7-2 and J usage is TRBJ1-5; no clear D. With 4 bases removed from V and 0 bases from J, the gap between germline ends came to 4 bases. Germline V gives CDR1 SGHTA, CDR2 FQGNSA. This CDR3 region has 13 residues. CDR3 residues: CASSSYSNQPQHF. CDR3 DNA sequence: TGTGCCAGCAGCTCGTATAGCAATCAGCCCCAGCATTTT.

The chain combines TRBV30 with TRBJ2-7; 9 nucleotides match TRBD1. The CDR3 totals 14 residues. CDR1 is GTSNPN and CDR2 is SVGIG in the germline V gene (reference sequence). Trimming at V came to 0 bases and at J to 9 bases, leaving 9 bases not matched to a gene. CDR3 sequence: CAWSVQGTGTGQYF. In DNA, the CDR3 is TGTGCCTGGAGTGTACAGGGGACAGGGACGGGGCAGTACTTC. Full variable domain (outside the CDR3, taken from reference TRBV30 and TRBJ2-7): SQTIHQWPATLVQPVGSPLSLECTVEGTSNPNLYWYRQAAGRGLQLLFYSVGIGQISSEVPQNLSASRPQDRQFILSSKKLLLSDSGFYLCAWSVQGTGTGQYFGPGTRLTVT.

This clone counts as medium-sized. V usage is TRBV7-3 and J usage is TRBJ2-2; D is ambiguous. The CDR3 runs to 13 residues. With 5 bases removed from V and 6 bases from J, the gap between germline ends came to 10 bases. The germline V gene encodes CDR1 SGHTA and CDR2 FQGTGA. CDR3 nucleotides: TGTGCCAGCAGCCTAAGTCAGCCCGGGGAGCTGTTTTTT. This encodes CASSLSQPGELFF.

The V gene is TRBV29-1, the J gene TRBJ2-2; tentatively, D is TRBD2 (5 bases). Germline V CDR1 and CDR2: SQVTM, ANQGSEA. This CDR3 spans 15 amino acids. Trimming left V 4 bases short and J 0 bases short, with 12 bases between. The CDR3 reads CSVGESGTNTGELFF. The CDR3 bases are TGCAGCGTTGGTGAGTCCGGGACGAACACCGGGGAGCTGTTTTTT.

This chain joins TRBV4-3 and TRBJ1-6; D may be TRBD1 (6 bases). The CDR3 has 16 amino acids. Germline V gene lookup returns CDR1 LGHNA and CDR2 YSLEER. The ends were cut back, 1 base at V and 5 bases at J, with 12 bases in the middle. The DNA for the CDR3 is TGCGCCAGCAGCCAAGTTCCGGGGGCGAATAATTCACCCCTCCACTTT. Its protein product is CASSQVPGANNSPLHF.

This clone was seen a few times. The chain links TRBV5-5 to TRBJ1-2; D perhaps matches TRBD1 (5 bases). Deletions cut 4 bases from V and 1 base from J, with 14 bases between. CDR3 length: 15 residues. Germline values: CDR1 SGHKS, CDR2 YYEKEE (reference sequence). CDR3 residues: CASSEKPGGNYGYTF. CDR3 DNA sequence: TGTGCCAGCAGCGAGAAGCCGGGGGGTAACTATGGCTACACCTTC.

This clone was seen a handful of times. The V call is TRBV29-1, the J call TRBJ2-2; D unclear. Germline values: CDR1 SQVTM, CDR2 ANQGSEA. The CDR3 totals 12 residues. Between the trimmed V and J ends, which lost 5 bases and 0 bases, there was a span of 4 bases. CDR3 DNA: TGCAGCGTTCGTCCGAACACCGGGGAGCTGTTTTTT. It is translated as CSVRPNTGELFF.

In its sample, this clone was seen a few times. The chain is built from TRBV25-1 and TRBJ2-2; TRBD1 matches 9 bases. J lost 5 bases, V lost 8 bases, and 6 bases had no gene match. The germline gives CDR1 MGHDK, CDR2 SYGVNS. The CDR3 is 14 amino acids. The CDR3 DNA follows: TGTGCCAGCTGTGGGACAGGGCAGACCGGGGAGCTGTTTTTT. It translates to CASCGTGQTGELFF.

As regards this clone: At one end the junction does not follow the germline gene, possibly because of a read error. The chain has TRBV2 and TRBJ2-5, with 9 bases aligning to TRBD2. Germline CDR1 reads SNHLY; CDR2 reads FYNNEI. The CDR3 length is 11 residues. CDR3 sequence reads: CASSEAASGDF. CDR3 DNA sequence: TGTGCCAGCAGTGAAGCGGCTAGCGGGGACTTC.